This T cell receptor beta chain is drawn from a study of blood T cell repertoires in COVID-19. Study overall: Whether acute or convalescent, the COVID-19 samples came from the United States, Italy and Spain.

CDR3 length: 15 amino acids. Germline V gives CDR1 LGHNA, CDR2 YNFKEQ. Trimming took off 0 bases at V and 8 bases at J, with 16 bases between the two ends. TCRdb's copy holds only in-frame clones and misses some; the assay was immunoSEQ multiplex PCR. The data contain 350,000 to 450,000 clones, approximately 91% of them seen just once; the ten biggest clones take up about 1.4%. This clone showed up just a few times. The Seattle patients, enrolled during active infection, were followed longitudinally. The sample consisted of peripheral blood. The J gene is TRBJ1-2, the V gene TRBV4-2; D unclear. The origin of this receptor is a woman in her 40s with COVID-19, enrolled during active disease. This CDR3 reads CASSQDRRESRGYTF. The CDR3 region has the DNA TGTGCCAGCAGCCAAGACCGCCGGGAAAGCAGGGGCTACACCTTC.